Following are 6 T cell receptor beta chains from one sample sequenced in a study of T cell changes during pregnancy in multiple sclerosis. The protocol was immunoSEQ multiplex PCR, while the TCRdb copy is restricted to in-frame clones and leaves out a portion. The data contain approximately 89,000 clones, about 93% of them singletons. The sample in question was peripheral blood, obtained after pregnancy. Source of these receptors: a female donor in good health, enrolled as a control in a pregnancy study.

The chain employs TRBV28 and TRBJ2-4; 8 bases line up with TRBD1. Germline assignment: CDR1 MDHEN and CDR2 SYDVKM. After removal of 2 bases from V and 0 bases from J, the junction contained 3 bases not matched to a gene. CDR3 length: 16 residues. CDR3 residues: CASSLGDRLAKNIQYF. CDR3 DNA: TGTGCCAGCAGTTTAGGGGACAGGTTAGCCAAAAACATTCAGTACTTC.

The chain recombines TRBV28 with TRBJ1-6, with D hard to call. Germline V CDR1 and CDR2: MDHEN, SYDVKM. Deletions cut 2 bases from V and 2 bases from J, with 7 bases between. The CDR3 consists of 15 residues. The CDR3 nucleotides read TGTGCCAGCAGTTTAGGCAGTCCCTATAATTCACCCCTCCACTTT. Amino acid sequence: CASSLGSPYNSPLHF.

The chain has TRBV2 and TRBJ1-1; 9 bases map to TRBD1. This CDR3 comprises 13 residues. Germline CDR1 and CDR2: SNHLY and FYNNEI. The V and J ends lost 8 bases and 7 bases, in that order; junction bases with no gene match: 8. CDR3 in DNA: TGTGCCAGCGCCAGACAGGGGGGGATTGAAGCTTTCTTT. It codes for CASARQGGIEAFF.

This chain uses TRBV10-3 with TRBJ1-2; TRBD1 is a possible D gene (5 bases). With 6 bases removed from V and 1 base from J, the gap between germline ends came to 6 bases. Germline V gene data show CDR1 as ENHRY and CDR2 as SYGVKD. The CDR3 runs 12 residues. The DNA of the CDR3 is TGTGCCATCAGACAGGATAACTATGGCTACACCTTC. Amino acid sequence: CAIRQDNYGYTF.

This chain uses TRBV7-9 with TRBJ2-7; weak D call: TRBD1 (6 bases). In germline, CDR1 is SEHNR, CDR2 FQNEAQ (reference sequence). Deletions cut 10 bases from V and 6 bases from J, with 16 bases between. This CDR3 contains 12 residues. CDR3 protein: CAIAASGAEQYF. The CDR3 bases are TGTGCCATCGCGGCCTCAGGGGCCGAGCAGTACTTC.

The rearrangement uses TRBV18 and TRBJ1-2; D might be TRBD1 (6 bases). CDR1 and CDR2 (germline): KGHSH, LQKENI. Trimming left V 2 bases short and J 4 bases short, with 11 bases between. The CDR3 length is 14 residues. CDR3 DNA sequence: TGTGCCAGCTCACCAACAGGGCGCGGCTATGGCTACACCTTC. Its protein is CASSPTGRGYGYTF.